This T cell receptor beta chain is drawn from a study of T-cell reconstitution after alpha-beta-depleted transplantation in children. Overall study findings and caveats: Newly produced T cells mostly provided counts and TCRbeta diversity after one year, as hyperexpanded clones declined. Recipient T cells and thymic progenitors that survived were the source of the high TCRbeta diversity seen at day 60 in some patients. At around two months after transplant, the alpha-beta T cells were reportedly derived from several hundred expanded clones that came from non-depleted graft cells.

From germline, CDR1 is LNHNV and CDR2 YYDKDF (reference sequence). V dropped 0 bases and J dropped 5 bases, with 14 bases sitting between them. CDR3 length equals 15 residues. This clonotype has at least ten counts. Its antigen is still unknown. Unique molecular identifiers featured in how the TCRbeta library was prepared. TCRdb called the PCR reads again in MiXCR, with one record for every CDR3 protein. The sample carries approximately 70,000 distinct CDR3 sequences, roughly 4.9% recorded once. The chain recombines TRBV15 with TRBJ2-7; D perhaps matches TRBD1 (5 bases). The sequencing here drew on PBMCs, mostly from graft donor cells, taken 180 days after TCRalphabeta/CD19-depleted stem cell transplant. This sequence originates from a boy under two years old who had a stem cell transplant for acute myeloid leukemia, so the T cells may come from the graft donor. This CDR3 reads CATSRDEGDSDEQYF. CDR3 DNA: TGTGCCACCAGCAGAGATGAAGGGGATTCAGACGAGCAGTACTTC.